This is a list of T cell receptor beta chains from one sample in a study of CD8+ T cells in alopecia areata. Produced via immunoSEQ multiplex PCR; TCRdb's table is partial and in-frame only. The repertoire consists of approximately 180,000 clones, with around 63% occurring once and the leading ten covering about 1.5%. This sample comprised CD4+ T cells sorted from blood, obtained at week 0. These receptors were taken from a human donor with alopecia areata. The CDR3 runs from the conserved cysteine through the conserved F or W. D genes are given only for firm matches. Clone size is given for some rows only: seen once, a few or many times, or a class if the clone is expanded.

>-|-|TRBJ2-2|TRBV30
TGTGCCTGGAGTGTATGGGGGACCGGGGAGCTGTTTTTT
CAWSVWGTGELFF
>-|-|TRBJ2-3|TRBV29-1
TGCAGCGTCGTAACGGAGACTGGGGGGTATACGCAGTATTTT
CSVVTETGGYTQYF
>-|TRBD1|TRBJ1-2|TRBV25-1
TGTGCCAGCAGTGGTCCTGGACAGGGGGCCTATGGCTACACCTTC
CASSGPGQGAYGYTF
>-|TRBD2|TRBJ2-3|TRBV30
TGTGCCTGGAGTGTACGGCGGGGGGCCACAGATACGCAGTATTTT
CAWSVRRGATDTQYF
>-|-|TRBJ1-5|TRBV4-3
TGCGCCAGCAGCCAAGATCTGGGGGGACAGCCCCAGCATTTT
CASSQDLGGQPQHF
>-|-|TRBJ1-5|TRBV7-8
TGTGCCAGGACAGGTGGCAATCAGCCCCAGCATTTT
CARTGGNQPQHF
>once|TRBD2|TRBJ2-7|TRBV29-1
TGCAGCGTTGAGGGGCTAGCGGGCCACCTCTCCTACGAGCAGTACTTC
CSVEGLAGHLSYEQYF
>-|-|TRBJ1-4|TRBV25-1
TGTGCCCGTAGGGGAACTAATGAAAAACTGTTTTTT
CARRGTNEKLFF
>few|-|TRBJ1-3|TRBV27
TGTGCCAGCAGTTTATCCCCACCGGGGACTGGAAACACCATATATTTT
CASSLSPPGTGNTIYF
>few|-|TRBJ1-1|TRBV29-1
TGCAGCGTTGAAAACACTGAAGCTTTCTTT
CSVENTEAFF
>once|-|TRBJ2-3|TRBV27
TGTGCCAGCAGTTTAGGTTCTACGCAGTATTTT
CASSLGSTQYF
>-|-|TRBJ1-2|TRBV7-9
TGTGCCAGCAGCTTGCAGGACTATGGCTACACCTTC
CASSLQDYGYTF
>-|TRBD1|TRBJ1-2|TRBV10-2
TGCGCCACCTTCGACAGGGTCGTCGGCTACACCTTC
CATFDRVVGYTF
>-|-|TRBJ2-5|TRBV7-2
TGTGCCAGCAGATACTACGCAGCAACATACTTC
CASRYYAATYF
>few|-|TRBJ2-2|TRBV5-1
TGCGCCAGCAGACGTGGGAACACCGGGGAGCTGTTTTTT
CASRRGNTGELFF
>few|-|TRBJ1-1|TRBV2
TGTGCCAGCAGTGAGACCCCTGTGAGGACGGCGGGGACTGAAGCTTTCTTT
CASSETPVRTAGTEAFF
>-|-|TRBJ2-1|TRBV4-3
TGCGCCAGCAGCCAAGAAGGTCTTTTTTACAATGAGCAGTTCTTC
CASSQEGLFYNEQFF
>once|TRBD2|TRBJ2-1|TRBV29-1
TGCAGCGTTGGGTCCCAACTAGCGGGATTCTACAATGAGCAGTTCTTC
CSVGSQLAGFYNEQFF
>-|-|TRBJ1-1|TRBV18
TGTGCCAGCACCGGCGGGGGGCAGCTCAAAGCTTTCTTT
CASTGGGQLKAFF
>-|-|TRBJ1-1|TRBV29-1
TGCAGCGTTGCTTACCCTGGGGGGCCAGCTTTCTTT
CSVAYPGGPAFF
>-|-|TRBJ2-5|TRBV29-1
TGCAGCGTGCAGGGGATTGGGGAGACCCAGTACTTC
CSVQGIGETQYF
>-|-|TRBJ1-2|TRBV30
TGTGCCTGGAGTGTAACAGGGATCTTCTATGGCTACACCTTC
CAWSVTGIFYGYTF
>-|-|TRBJ2-7|TRBV27
TGTGCCAGCAGTCAATCCCGGACGGTCCCCGACGAGCAGTACTTC
CASSQSRTVPDEQYF
>-|-|TRBJ2-2|TRBV29-1
TGCAGCGTTACGGGGACGAACACCGGGGAGCTGTTTTTT
CSVTGTNTGELFF
>-|TRBD1|TRBJ1-2|TRBV11-2
TGTGCCAGCAGCTTAGACCTTGGACAGGGGGTTGGTGGCTACACCTTC
CASSLDLGQGVGGYTF
>-|-|TRBJ2-7|TRBV11-2
TGTGCCAGCAGCTTATTGGACACCTCTGGCTACGAGCAGTACTTC
CASSLLDTSGYEQYF
>-|-|TRBJ1-6|TRBV30
TGTGCCTGCCATCGAAGGGCCGCGGGGAATTCACCCCTCCACTTT
CACHRRAAGNSPLHF